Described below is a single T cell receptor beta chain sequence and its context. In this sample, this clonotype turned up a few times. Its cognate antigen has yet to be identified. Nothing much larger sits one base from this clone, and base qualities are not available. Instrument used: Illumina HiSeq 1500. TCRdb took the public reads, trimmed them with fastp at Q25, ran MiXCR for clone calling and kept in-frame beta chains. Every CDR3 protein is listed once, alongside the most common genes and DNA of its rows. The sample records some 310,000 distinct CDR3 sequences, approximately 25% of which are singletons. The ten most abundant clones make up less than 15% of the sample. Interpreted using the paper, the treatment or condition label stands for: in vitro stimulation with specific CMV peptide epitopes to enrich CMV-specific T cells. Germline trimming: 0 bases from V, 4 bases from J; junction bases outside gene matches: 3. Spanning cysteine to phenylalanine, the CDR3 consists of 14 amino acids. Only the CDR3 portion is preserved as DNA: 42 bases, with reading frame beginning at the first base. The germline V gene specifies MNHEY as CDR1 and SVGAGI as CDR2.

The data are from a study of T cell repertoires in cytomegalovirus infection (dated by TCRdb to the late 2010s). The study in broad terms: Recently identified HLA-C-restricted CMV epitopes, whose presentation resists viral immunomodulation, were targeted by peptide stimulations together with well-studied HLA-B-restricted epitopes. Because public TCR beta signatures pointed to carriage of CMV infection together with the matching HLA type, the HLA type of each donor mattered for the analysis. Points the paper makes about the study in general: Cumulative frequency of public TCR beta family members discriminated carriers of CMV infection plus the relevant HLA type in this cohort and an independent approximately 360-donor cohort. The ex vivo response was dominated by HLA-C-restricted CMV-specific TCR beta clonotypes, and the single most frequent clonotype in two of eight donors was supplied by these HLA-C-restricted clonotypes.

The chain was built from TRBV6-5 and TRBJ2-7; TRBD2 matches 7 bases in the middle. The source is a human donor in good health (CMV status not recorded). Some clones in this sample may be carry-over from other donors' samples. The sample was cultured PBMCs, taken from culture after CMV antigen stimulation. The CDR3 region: CASSYSRGLYEQYF. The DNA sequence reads TGTGCCAGCAGTTACTCGAGGGGACTATACGAGCAGTACTTC.